These 21 T cell receptor beta chains came from one sample sequenced in a study of cytomegalovirus exposure and HLA in healthy donors. Here immunoSEQ multiplex PCR was the method, and the copy in TCRdb shows in-frame clones only, minus some. The data show about 150,000 clones, 87% seen once. The specimen was PBMCs. The receptors shown here come from a man aged 18 to 35 in good health and CMV-seropositive.

This sequence joins TRBV19 and TRBJ2-1; 9 nucleotides match TRBD2. The ends lost 5 bases at V and 0 bases at J; junction bases unmatched: 11. This CDR3 region has 18 residues. Germline-derived CDR1 and CDR2 are LNHDA and SQIVND (reference sequence). DNA for the CDR3: TGTGCCAGTAGTGGAGGACTAGCGCGACCTAGCTCCTACAATGAGCAGTTCTTC. It is translated as CASSGGLARPSSYNEQFF.

The chain uses TRBV7-2 and TRBJ1-6; D is ambiguous. This CDR3 contains 19 residues. Between the trimmed V and J ends, which lost 6 bases and 3 bases, there was a span of 24 bases. Germline CDR1 SGHTA, CDR2 FQGNSA. The CDR3 is CASRFGSYPIKNYNSPLHF. The CDR3 DNA reads as TGTGCCAGCAGGTTTGGGAGTTACCCGATTAAGAACTATAATTCACCCCTCCACTTT.

J is TRBJ1-1 and V is TRBV6-1; 8 bases are shared with TRBD1. Germline V CDR1 and CDR2: MNHNS, SASEGT. This CDR3 spans 15 amino acids. V was clipped by 1 base and J by 5 bases; unmatched bases: 6. Here the CDR3 reads CASSEGGTGGTEAFF. CDR3 DNA sequence: TGTGCCAGCAGTGAAGGGGGGACAGGAGGAACTGAAGCTTTCTTT.

The chain is built from TRBV2 and TRBJ2-2; TRBD1 aligns across 8 bases. V shed 5 bases and J 1 base; nucleotides not matched to a gene: 6. This CDR3 has 16 residues. The germline gives CDR1 SNHLY, CDR2 FYNNEI. The CDR3 nucleotides are TGTGCCAGCAGTAACACCGGGACAGGGAACACCGGGGAGCTGTTTTTT. Protein sequence: CASSNTGTGNTGELFF.

This clone was picked up a small number of times. The chain joins TRBV5-6 to TRBJ1-5; a possible D gene is TRBD1 (6 bases). Germline V gene sequence: CDR1 SGHDT, CDR2 YYEEEE. The CDR3 totals 15 residues. V shed 0 bases and J shed 4 bases, with 11 bases lying between them. CDR3: CASSLGWTENQPQHF. The DNA for the CDR3 is TGTGCCAGCAGCTTGGGATGGACAGAAAATCAGCCCCAGCATTTT.

The V call is TRBV19, the J call TRBJ2-5, with 10 bases lining up with TRBD2. The CDR3 has 14 residues. V trimming: 10 bases; J trimming: 9 bases; junction bases outside the gene matches: 14. Germline assignment: CDR1 LNHDA and CDR2 SQIVND (reference sequence). The CDR3 loop is CATAQREGRTAQYF. The DNA for the CDR3 is TGTGCCACCGCCCAGCGGGAGGGCAGAACGGCCCAGTACTTC.

The V gene is TRBV19, the J gene TRBJ1-4; D remains unclear. The CDR3 loop spans 19 amino acids. Germline CDR1 and CDR2: LNHDA and SQIVND (reference sequence). The V end was cut by 4 bases, the J end by 0 bases, with 21 bases between. CDR3 in amino acids: CASSTQGSPGDATNEKLFF. In DNA, the CDR3 is TGTGCCAGTAGTACGCAAGGATCCCCGGGAGATGCAACTAATGAAAAACTGTTTTTT.

This clone has more than one count but fewer than ten. V usage is TRBV19 and J usage is TRBJ1-2, with D possibly being TRBD1 (6 bases). Looked up from germline, CDR1 is LNHDA and CDR2 is SQIVND (reference sequence). Trimming pared 5 bases from V and 3 bases from J, leaving 19 bases between. CDR3 length: 16 residues. This CDR3 is CASSAASTGRDYGYTF. The CDR3 DNA is TGTGCCAGTAGTGCGGCATCAACAGGGAGGGACTATGGCTACACCTTC.

The rearrangement joins TRBV4-2 to TRBJ2-7, with 8 bases that match TRBD1. Losses at the gene ends were 0 bases for V and 4 bases for J; bases not matched to a gene: 2. Germline CDR1 reads LGHNA; CDR2 reads YNFKEQ. This CDR3 is 14 amino acids long. The CDR3 sequence: CASSQDRGRYEQYF. The CDR3 nucleotides are TGTGCCAGCAGCCAAGACAGGGGGCGATACGAGCAGTACTTC.

CDR3 region: CASSYSSGTKGDTQYF. In nucleotides, the CDR3 is TGTGCCAGCAGTTACTCGTCCGGGACTAAAGGGGATACGCAGTATTTT. This chain connects TRBV6-6 to TRBJ2-3, with 7 bases that match TRBD2. The CDR3 contains 16 residues. Germline V CDR1 and CDR2: MNHNY, SVGAGI (reference sequence). After removal of 0 bases from V and 6 bases from J, the junction contained 9 bases not matched to a gene.

This chain's CDR3 is CASSVDFMNTEAFF. The CDR3 DNA reads TGTGCCAGCAGCGTAGATTTTATGAACACTGAAGCTTTCTTT. The chain is built from TRBV9 and TRBJ1-1; no firm D call. The V end lost 0 bases, the J end lost 0 bases, and 6 bases lay between the germline ends. CDR3 length: 14 amino acids. CDR1 and CDR2 (germline): SGDLS, YYNGEE.

The chain couples TRBV29-1 to TRBJ1-1; possibly TRBD1 for D (6 bases). The CDR3 loop spans 12 amino acids. From germline, CDR1 is SQVTM and CDR2 ANQGSEA. V was trimmed by 4 bases and J by 1 base, leaving 7 bases between them. The CDR3: CSVAGQNTEAFF. The CDR3 region has the DNA TGCAGCGTTGCGGGACAGAACACTGAAGCTTTCTTT.

J is TRBJ1-1 and V is TRBV19; D gene ambiguous. There are 12 residues in the CDR3. The V gene lost 10 bases and the J gene lost 1 base, with 10 bases spanning the gap. Per germline, CDR1 LNHDA and CDR2 SQIVND (reference sequence). CDR3 DNA: TGTGCCACCCTGGGGAGGAACACTGAAGCTTTCTTT. Its protein is CATLGRNTEAFF.

The rearrangement links TRBV4-1 to TRBJ2-2; no definite D call. This CDR3 is 13 amino acids long. V was pared by 2 bases and J by 2 bases, with 3 bases between. Germline assignment: CDR1 MGHRA and CDR2 YSYEKL. The CDR3 here is CASSQTNTGELFF. CDR3 coding DNA: TGCGCCAGCAGCCAAACAAACACCGGGGAGCTGTTTTTT.

The chain recombines TRBV7-2 with TRBJ1-2; tentative D call: TRBD1 (6 bases). CDR1 and CDR2 from the germline V gene are SGHTA and FQGNSA. The CDR3 totals 14 residues. V gave up 4 bases and J gave up 4 bases, with 13 bases separating them. DNA of the CDR3: TGTGCCAGCAGCTCAAGGACAGAACTCTATGGCTACACCTTC. Translated: CASSSRTELYGYTF.

The rearrangement uses TRBV11-1 and TRBJ2-7; 9 bases line up with TRBD1. The junction had 12 bases not matched to a gene; V was cut back by 4 bases and J by 5 bases. The CDR3 is 16 residues long. Germline loops: CDR1 SGHAT, CDR2 FQDESV (reference sequence). DNA of the CDR3: TGTGCCAGCAGCTGGGGACAGGGTGACCGATCGAACGAGCAGTACTTC. Translating gives CASSWGQGDRSNEQYF.

V and J are TRBV6-5 and TRBJ2-1, with a tentative D call TRBD2 (6 bases). V lost 1 base and J lost 5, with 12 bases in between. Germline-derived CDR1 and CDR2 are MNHEY and SVGAGI. CDR3 length: 15 residues. The CDR3 DNA sequence: TGTGCCAGCAGTTACTGGGCGGGATCGGACAATGAGCAGTTCTTC. It translates to CASSYWAGSDNEQFF.

The chain couples TRBV7-8 to TRBJ1-1; TRBD1 matches at 8 bases. The CDR3 is made up of 15 amino acids. CDR1 is SGHVS and CDR2 is FQNEAQ in the germline V gene. Germline trimming cut 3 bases from V and 6 bases from J; bases unmatched to any gene: 9. CDR3 amino acids: CASSLVGQGAPEAFF. The CDR3 coding sequence is TGTGCCAGCAGCTTGGTCGGGCAGGGGGCCCCTGAAGCTTTCTTT.

The genes are TRBV30 and TRBJ2-1; 12 bases align to TRBD2. In germline, CDR1 is GTSNPN, CDR2 SVGIG (reference sequence). The CDR3 is made up of 12 amino acids. V was clipped by 8 bases and J by 13 bases; unmatched bases: 9. The CDR3 nucleotides are TGTGCCCGCTCTGAACTAGCGGGAGGCCAGTTCTTC. It yields the protein CARSELAGGQFF.

CDR3 DNA: TGTGCCAGCAGGAGGGGGAGGGGCGGCGCCTACGAGCAGTACTTC. The encoded protein is CASRRGRGGAYEQYF. V is TRBV2 and J is TRBJ2-7; the D gene is possibly TRBD2 (7 bases). Germline CDR1 and CDR2: SNHLY and FYNNEI. Trimming removed 6 bases from V and 2 bases from J, with 17 bases in between. The CDR3 covers 15 residues. The whole variable domain, remainder taken from reference TRBV2 and TRBJ2-7, is EPEVTQTPSHQVTQMGQEVILRCVPISNHLYFYWYRQILGQKVEFLVSFYNNEISEKSEIFDDQFSVERPDGSNFTLKIRSTKLEDSAMYFCASRRGRGGAYEQYFGPGTRLTVT.

DNA for the CDR3: TGTGCCAGCAGCTTAACAGCCGCTAACTATGGCTACACCTTC. Encoded protein: CASSLTAANYGYTF. The chain combines TRBV7-9 with TRBJ1-2; D is uncertain. The CDR3 covers 14 residues. Per the germline V gene, CDR1 is SEHNR and CDR2 is FQNEAQ (reference sequence). V was clipped by 2 bases and J by 0 bases, with 7 bases between them.